This T cell receptor (beta chain) was obtained from a study of a mutant IDH1 vaccine in newly diagnosed glioma. About the study: In some groups vaccination began 4-6 weeks post-radiotherapy; others received it with temozolomide. Treated patients showed a male proportion of about 60%, a female proportion of about 40%, and a mean age of 40.4 years.

Produced via immunoSEQ multiplex PCR; TCRdb's table is partial and in-frame only. This table has tens of thousands of clones, approximately 80% appearing once. Germline assignment: CDR1 SGHTA and CDR2 FQGNSA. The V gene lost 2 bases and the J gene lost 2 bases, with 8 bases spanning the gap. The CDR3 length is 14 residues. To note about this clone: Its antigen is not known.

Time point reported: week 35, safety follow-up. The vaccine gave 300 ug of a 20-mer mutant IDH1 peptide subcutaneously per dose. This TCR was recovered from a woman aged 40 to 55 with glioma. Some clones in this sample may be carry-over from other donors' samples. The gene calls are TRBV7-2 and TRBJ2-3, with D hard to call. This specimen consisted of PBMCs, obtained from a glioma patient whose treatment included an IDH1 peptide vaccine. The CDR3 is CASSLRQDTDTQYF. The CDR3 coding sequence is TGTGCCAGCAGCTTACGCCAGGACACAGATACGCAGTATTTT. The full variable domain, with the rest looked up from reference TRBV7-2 and TRBJ2-3, is GAGVSQSPSNKVTEKGKDVELRCDPISGHTALYWYRQSLGQGLEFLIYFQGNSAPDKSGLPSDRFSAERTGGSVSTLTIQRTQQEDSAVYLCASSLRQDTDTQYFGPGTRLTVL.